These 9 T cell receptor beta chains originate from one sample sequenced in a study of cytomegalovirus exposure and HLA in healthy donors. Primers included in the PCR were 60 Vbeta and 13 Jbeta primers. The table came from immunoSEQ multiplex PCR; TCRdb's copy has only in-frame clones and leaves some out. This table has about 43,000 clones, around two thirds appearing once. Sequencing was done on a sample of PBMCs. These receptors were collected from a human donor in good health.

The rearrangement uses TRBV25-1 and TRBJ1-6; D call uncertain. V gave up 7 bases and J gave up 4 bases, with 11 bases separating them. This CDR3 comprises 14 residues. The germline V gene has CDR1 MGHDK and CDR2 SYGVNS. The CDR3 DNA reads TGTGCCAGCAATCAACAGCCATATAATTCACCCCTCCACTTT. Protein product: CASNQQPYNSPLHF.

V gene TRBV30 combines with J gene TRBJ2-3; no definite D call. Germline lookup yields CDR1 GTSNPN and CDR2 SVGIG (reference sequence). V was shortened by 8 bases and J by 0 bases, with 15 bases between the two germline ends. The CDR3 consists of 14 residues. CDR3 nucleotide sequence: TGTGCCGTTACTTCTGAGGCGAGCACAGATACGCAGTATTTT. Its protein product is CAVTSEASTDTQYF.

The chain is built from TRBV29-1 and TRBJ2-7, with D possibly TRBD1 on 5 matching bases. The length of the CDR3 is 14 residues. Per germline, CDR1 SQVTM and CDR2 ANQGSEA. Trimming left V 4 bases short and J 0 bases short, with 13 bases between. This CDR3 reads CSVARGPNSYEQYF. The CDR3 region has the DNA TGCAGCGTTGCAAGGGGCCCCAACTCCTACGAGCAGTACTTC.

This clone was found a few times. The chain combines TRBV5-4 with TRBJ1-5; D ambiguous. The CDR3 has 13 residues. Trimming stripped 0 bases from V and 6 bases from J, with 7 bases between. Per germline, CDR1 SGHNT and CDR2 YYREEE (reference sequence). CDR3 nucleotide sequence: TGTGCCAGCAGCTTGGGTACGGGTCAGCCCCAGCATTTT. It specifies CASSLGTGQPQHF.

The genes are TRBV5-1 and TRBJ1-3, with D perhaps matching TRBD1 (6 bases). The CDR3 covers 16 residues. Trimming pared 0 bases from V and 1 base from J, leaving 11 bases between. Germline CDR1 and CDR2: SGHRS and YFSETQ. CDR3 sequence: CASSLEGRGSGNTIYF. In DNA, the CDR3 is TGCGCCAGCAGCTTGGAAGGCAGGGGATCTGGAAACACCATATATTTT.

The count of this clone is one. The chain employs TRBV4-1 and TRBJ1-2, with 7 positions matching TRBD1. The V gene end was trimmed by 0 bases and the J gene end by 6 bases; junction bases not matched to a gene: 7. The germline gives CDR1 MGHRA, CDR2 YSYEKL. This CDR3 comprises 15 residues. In DNA, the CDR3 is TGCGCCAGCAGCCAAGATGCGACAGGGTCACATGGCTACACCTTC. Translated: CASSQDATGSHGYTF.

The chain joins TRBV10-3 to TRBJ1-4, with D possibly TRBD1 on 5 matching bases. V was trimmed by 3 bases and J by 8 bases, leaving 16 bases between them. This CDR3 has 15 amino acids. Germline assignment: CDR1 ENHRY and CDR2 SYGVKD. The CDR3 reads CAISDQAGQDEKLFF. Written as DNA, the CDR3 is TGTGCCATCAGTGATCAGGCAGGGCAAGACGAAAAACTGTTTTTT.

This clone was counted a single time. The chain carries TRBV4-3 and TRBJ1-4, with D unresolved. The CDR3 is 17 residues long. Trimming shortened V by 6 bases and J by 4 bases, and 21 bases separated the two germline ends. Germline assignment: CDR1 LGHNA and CDR2 YSLEER. CDR3 sequence: CASRPRASGKGNEKLFF. The CDR3 region has the DNA TGCGCCAGCAGGCCAAGGGCGTCGGGGAAGGGTAATGAAAAACTGTTTTTT.

This chain links TRBV28 with TRBJ2-1; the D is unclear. Looked up from germline, CDR1 is MDHEN and CDR2 is SYDVKM. With 3 bases removed from V and 10 bases from J, the gap between germline ends came to 10 bases. The CDR3 sequence is 12 residues long. CDR3 DNA sequence: TGTGCCAGCAGTTTCGCCAGGTTGGAGCAGTTCTTC. Translating gives CASSFARLEQFF. Full variable domain (rest looked up from reference TRBV28 and TRBJ2-1): DVKVTQSSRYLVKRTGEKVFLECVQDMDHENMFWYRQDPGLGLRLIYFSYDVKMKEKGDIPEGYSVSREKKERFSLILESASTNQTSMYLCASSFARLEQFFGPGTRLTVL.